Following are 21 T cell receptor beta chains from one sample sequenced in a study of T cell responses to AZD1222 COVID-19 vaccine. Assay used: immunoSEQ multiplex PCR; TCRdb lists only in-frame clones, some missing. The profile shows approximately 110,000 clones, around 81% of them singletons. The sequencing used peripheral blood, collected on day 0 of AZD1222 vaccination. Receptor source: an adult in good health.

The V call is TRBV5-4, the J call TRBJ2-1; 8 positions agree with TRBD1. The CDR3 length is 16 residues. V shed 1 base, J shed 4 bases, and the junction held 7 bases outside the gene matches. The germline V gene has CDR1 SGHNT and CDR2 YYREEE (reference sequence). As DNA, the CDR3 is TGTGCCAGCAGCTTGTATGCAGGGGGCGCTTACAATGAGCAGTTCTTC. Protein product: CASSLYAGGAYNEQFF.

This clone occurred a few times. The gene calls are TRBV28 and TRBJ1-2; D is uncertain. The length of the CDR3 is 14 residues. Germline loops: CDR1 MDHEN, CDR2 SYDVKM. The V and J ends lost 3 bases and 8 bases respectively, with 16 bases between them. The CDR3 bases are TGTGCCAGCAGTTTCCTTCCTCCGCGAGGGGGCTACACCTTC. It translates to CASSFLPPRGGYTF.

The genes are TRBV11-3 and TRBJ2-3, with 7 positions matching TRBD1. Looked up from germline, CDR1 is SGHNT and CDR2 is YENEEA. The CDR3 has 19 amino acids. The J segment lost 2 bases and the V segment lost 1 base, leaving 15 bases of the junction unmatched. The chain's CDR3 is CASSLVPGQSQGHTDTQYF. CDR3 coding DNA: TGTGCCAGCAGCTTAGTCCCGGGACAGTCCCAGGGGCACACAGATACGCAGTATTTT. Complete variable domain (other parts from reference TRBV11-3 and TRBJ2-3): EAGVVQSPRYKIIEKKQPVAFWCNPISGHNTLYWYLQNLGQGPELLIRYENEEAVDDSQLPKDRFSAERLKGVDSTLKIQPAELGDSAVYLCASSLVPGQSQGHTDTQYFGPGTRLTVL.

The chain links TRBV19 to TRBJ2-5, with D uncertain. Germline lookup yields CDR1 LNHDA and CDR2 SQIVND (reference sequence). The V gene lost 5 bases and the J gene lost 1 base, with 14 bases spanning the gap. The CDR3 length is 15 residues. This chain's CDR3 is CASSPLTAGQETQYF. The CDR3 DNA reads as TGTGCCAGTAGTCCTTTGACCGCAGGCCAAGAGACCCAGTACTTC.

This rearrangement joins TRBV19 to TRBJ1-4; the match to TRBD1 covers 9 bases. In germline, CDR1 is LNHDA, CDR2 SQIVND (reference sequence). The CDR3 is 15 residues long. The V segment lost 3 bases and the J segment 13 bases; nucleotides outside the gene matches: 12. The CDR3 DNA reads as TGTGCCAGTAGTATCAGCAGGACAGGGGATGTAGGACTGTTTTTT. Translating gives CASSISRTGDVGLFF.

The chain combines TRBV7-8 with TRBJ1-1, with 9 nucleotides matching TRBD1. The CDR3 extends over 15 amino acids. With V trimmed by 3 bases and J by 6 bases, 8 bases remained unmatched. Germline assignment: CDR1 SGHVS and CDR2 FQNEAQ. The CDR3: CASSLGDREGPEAFF. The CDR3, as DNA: TGTGCCAGCAGCTTGGGGGACAGGGAGGGCCCTGAAGCTTTCTTT.

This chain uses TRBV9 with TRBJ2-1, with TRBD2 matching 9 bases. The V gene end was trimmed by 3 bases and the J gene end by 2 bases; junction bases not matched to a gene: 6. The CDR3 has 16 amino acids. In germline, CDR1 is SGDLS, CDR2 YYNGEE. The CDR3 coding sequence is TGTGCCAGCAGCGCCTTCGGCGGGAGGGCCTACAATGAGCAGTTCTTC. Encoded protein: CASSAFGGRAYNEQFF.

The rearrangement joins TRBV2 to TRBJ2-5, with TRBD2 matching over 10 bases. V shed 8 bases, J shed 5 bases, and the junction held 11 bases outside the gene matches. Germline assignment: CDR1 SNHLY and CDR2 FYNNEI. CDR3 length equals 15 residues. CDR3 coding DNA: TGTGCCAGCTCCCAGGGAGCGGGGGGGCGGGAGACCCAGTACTTC. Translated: CASSQGAGGRETQYF.

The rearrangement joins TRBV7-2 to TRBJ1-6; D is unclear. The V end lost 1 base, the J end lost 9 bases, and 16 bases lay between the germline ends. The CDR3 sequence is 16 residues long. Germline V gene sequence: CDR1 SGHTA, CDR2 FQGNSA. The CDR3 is CASSLESGLLRSPLHF. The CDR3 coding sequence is TGTGCCAGCAGCTTAGAGTCAGGACTACTTCGTTCACCCCTCCACTTT.

The CDR3 region has the DNA TGTGCCATCAGTGGGGACAATCAGCCCCAGCATTTT. It specifies CAISGDNQPQHF. This chain uses TRBV10-3 with TRBJ1-5, with D unclear. Germline V CDR1 and CDR2: ENHRY, SYGVKD. Trimming cost V 4 bases and J 3 bases, with 4 bases left between them. The CDR3 spans 12 residues.

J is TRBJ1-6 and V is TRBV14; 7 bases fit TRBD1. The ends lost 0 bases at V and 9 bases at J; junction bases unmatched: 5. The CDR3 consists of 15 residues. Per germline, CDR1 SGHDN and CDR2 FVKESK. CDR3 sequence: CASSQDRAGGSPLHF. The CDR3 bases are TGTGCCAGCAGCCAAGACAGGGCAGGGGGTTCACCCCTCCACTTT.

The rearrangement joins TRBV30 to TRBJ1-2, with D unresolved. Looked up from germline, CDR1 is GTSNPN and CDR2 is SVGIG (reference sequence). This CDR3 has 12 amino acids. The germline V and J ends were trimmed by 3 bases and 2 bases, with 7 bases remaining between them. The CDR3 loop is CAWRTPNYGYTF. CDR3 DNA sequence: TGTGCCTGGAGAACCCCGAACTATGGCTACACCTTC. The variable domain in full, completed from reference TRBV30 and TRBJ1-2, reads SQTIHQWPATLVQPVGSPLSLECTVEGTSNPNLYWYRQAAGRGLQLLFYSVGIGQISSEVPQNLSASRPQDRQFILSSKKLLLSDSGFYLCAWRTPNYGYTFGSGTRLTVV.

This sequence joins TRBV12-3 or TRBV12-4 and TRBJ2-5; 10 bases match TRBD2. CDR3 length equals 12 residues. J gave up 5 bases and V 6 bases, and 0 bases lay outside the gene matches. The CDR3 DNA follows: TGTGCCAGCAGGACTAGCGGGGAGACCCAGTACTTC. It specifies CASRTSGETQYF.

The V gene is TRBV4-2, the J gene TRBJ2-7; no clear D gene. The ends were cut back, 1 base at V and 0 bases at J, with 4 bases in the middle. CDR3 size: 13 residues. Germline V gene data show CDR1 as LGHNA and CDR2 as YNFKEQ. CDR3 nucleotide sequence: TGTGCCAGCAGCCAAGGACCCTCCTACGAGCAGTACTTC. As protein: CASSQGPSYEQYF.

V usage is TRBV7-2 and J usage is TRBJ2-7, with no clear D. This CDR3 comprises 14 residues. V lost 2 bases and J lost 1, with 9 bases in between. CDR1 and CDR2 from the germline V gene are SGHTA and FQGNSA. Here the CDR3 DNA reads TGTGCCAGCAGCTTACAAGGGCTGTCCTACGAGCAGTACTTC. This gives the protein CASSLQGLSYEQYF. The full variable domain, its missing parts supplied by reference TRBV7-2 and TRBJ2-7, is GAGVSQSPSNKVTEKGKDVELRCDPISGHTALYWYRQSLGQGLEFLIYFQGNSAPDKSGLPSDRFSAERTGGSVSTLTIQRTQQEDSAVYLCASSLQGLSYEQYFGPGTRLTVT.

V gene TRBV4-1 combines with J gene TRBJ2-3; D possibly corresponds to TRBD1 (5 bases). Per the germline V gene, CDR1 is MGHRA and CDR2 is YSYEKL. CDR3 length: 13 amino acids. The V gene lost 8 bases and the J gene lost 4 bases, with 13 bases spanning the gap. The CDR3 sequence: CASGARGSDTQYF. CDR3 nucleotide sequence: TGCGCCAGCGGGGCTAGGGGTTCAGATACGCAGTATTTT.

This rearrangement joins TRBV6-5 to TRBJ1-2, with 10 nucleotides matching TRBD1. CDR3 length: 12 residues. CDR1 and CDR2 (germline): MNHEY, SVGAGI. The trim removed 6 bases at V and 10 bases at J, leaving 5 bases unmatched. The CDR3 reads CASRRQGADYTF. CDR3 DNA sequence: TGTGCCAGCAGGCGACAGGGGGCCGACTACACCTTC.

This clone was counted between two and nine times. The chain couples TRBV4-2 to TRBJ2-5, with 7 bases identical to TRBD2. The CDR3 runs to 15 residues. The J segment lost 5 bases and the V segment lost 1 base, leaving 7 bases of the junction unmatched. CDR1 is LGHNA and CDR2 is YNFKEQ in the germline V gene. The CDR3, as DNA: TGTGCCAGCAGCCAAGTTCAGACTAGCTTGGAGACCCAGTACTTC. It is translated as CASSQVQTSLETQYF.

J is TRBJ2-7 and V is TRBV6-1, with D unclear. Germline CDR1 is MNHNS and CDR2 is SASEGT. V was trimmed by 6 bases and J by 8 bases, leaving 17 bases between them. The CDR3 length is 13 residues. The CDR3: CASSPDNPGKQYF. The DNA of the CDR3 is TGTGCCAGCAGCCCAGACAACCCTGGAAAGCAGTACTTC.

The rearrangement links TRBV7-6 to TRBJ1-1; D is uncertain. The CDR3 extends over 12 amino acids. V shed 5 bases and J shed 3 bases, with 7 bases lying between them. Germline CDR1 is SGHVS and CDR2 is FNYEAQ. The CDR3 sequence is CASSSQDTEAFF. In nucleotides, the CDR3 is TGTGCCAGCAGCAGTCAGGACACTGAAGCTTTCTTT.

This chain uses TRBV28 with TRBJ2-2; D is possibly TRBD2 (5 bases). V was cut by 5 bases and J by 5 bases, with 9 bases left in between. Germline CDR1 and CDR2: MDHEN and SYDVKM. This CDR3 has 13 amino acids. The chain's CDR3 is CASSTGWTGELFF. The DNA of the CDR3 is TGTGCCAGCAGTACGGGGTGGACCGGGGAGCTGTTTTTT.